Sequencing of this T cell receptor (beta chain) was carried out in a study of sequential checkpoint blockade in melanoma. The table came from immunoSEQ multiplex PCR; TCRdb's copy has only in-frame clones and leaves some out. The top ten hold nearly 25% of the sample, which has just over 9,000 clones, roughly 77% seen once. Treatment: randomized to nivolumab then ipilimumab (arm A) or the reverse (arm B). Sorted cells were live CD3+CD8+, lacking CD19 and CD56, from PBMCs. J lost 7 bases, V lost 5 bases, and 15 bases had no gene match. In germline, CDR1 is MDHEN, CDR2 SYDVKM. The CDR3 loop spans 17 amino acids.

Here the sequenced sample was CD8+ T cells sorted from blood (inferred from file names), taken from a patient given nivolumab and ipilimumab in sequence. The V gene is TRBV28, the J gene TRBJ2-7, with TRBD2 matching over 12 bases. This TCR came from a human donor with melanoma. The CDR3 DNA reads TGTGCCAGCAGTGCCTCATCACGGACTAGCGGGAATCGAGAGCAGTACTTC. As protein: CASSASSRTSGNREQYF. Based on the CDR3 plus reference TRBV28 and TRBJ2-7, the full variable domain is DVKVTQSSRYLVKRTGEKVFLECVQDMDHENMFWYRQDPGLGLRLIYFSYDVKMKEKGDIPEGYSVSREKKERFSLILESASTNQTSMYLCASSASSRTSGNREQYFGPGTRLTVT.